This T cell receptor (beta chain) was profiled in a study of T cells in pancreatic ductal adenocarcinoma. Study-wide results and limits: Tumor and blood clonality did not differ significantly, about 0.1 versus 0.071.

Selected pancreatic ductal adenocarcinoma patients had undergone surgery without neoadjuvant therapy. Germline CDR1 reads MDHEN; CDR2 reads SYDVKM. The CDR3 sequence is 17 residues long. V dropped 2 bases and J dropped 1 base, with 12 bases sitting between them. The table came from immunoSEQ multiplex PCR; TCRdb's copy has only in-frame clones and leaves some out. Here the sample spans roughly 100,000 clones, around 96% being singletons. The sample holds one count of this clone. Antigen unknown. The TCR was taken from a human donor with pancreatic ductal adenocarcinoma. Sample: PBMCs. V is TRBV28 and J is TRBJ2-6, with D perhaps matching TRBD1 (6 bases). Here the CDR3 DNA reads TGTGCCAGCAGTTTAATGTTAGGGGGTTCTGGGGCCAACGTCCTGACTTTC. Residues: CASSLMLGGSGANVLTF.